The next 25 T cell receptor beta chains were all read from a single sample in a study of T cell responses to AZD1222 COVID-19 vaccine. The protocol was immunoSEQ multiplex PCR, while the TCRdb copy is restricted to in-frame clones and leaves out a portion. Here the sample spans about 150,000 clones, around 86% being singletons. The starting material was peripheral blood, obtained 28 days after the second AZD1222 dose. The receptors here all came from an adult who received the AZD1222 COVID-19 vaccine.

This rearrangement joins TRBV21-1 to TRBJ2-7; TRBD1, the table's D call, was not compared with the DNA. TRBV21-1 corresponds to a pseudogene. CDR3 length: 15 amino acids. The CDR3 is CASSRGQGVTYEQYF. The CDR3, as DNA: TGTGCCAGCAGCAGGGGGCAGGGGGTTACCTACGAGCAGTACTTC.

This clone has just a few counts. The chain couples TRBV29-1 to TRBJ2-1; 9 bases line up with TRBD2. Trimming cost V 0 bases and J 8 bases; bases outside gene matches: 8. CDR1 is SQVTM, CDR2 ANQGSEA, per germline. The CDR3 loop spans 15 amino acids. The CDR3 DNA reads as TGCAGCGTTGAAGAGTCGGAGCGGGAGGTATATGAGCAGTTCTTC. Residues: CSVEESEREVYEQFF.

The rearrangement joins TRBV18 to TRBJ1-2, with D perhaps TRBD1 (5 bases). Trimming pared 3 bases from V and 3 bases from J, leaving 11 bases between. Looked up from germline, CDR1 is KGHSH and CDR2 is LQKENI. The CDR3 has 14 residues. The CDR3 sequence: CASSPPGTDYGYTF. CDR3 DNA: TGTGCCAGCTCACCTCCCGGGACCGACTATGGCTACACCTTC.

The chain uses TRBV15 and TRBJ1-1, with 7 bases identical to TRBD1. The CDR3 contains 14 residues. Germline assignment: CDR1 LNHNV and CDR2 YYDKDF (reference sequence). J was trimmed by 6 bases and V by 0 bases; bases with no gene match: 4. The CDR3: CATSRDLTGPEAFF. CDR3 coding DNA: TGTGCCACCAGCAGAGACCTGACAGGGCCTGAAGCTTTCTTT.

In DNA form, the CDR3 reads TGTGCCAGCAGTTTTCTGGGCGGGAACACCATATATTTT. As protein: CASSFLGGNTIYF. The chain uses TRBV25-1 and TRBJ1-3, with D hard to call. V was pared by 5 bases and J by 7 bases, with 12 bases between. The CDR3 has 13 residues. The germline CDR1 and CDR2 sequences are MGHDK and SYGVNS.

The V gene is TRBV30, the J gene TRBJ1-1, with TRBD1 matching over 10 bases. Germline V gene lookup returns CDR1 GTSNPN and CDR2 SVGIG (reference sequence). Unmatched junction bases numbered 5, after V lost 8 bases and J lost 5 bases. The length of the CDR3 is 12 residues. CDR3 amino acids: CARGQGDTEAFF. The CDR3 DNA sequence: TGTGCCCGCGGACAGGGGGATACTGAAGCTTTCTTT.

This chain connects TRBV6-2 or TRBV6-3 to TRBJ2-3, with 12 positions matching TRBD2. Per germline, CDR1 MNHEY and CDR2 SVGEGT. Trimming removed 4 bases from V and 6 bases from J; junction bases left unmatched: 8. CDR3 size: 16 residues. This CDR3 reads CASSSPSGRATDTQYF. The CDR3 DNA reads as TGTGCCAGCAGTTCCCCTAGCGGGAGGGCCACGGATACGCAGTATTTT.

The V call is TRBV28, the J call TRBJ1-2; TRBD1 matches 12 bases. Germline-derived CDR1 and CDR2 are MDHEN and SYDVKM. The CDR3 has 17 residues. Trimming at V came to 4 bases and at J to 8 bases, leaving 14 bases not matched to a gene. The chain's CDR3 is CASSSPGTGGGLGGYTF. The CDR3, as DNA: TGTGCCAGCAGTTCGCCCGGGACAGGGGGCGGCCTAGGGGGCTACACCTTC.

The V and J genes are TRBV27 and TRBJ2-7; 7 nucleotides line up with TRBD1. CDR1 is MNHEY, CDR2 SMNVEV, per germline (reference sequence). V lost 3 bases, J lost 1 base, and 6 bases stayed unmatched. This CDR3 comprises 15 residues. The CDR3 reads CASSLGQINSYEQYF. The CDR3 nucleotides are TGTGCCAGCAGTTTGGGACAGATTAATTCCTACGAGCAGTACTTC.

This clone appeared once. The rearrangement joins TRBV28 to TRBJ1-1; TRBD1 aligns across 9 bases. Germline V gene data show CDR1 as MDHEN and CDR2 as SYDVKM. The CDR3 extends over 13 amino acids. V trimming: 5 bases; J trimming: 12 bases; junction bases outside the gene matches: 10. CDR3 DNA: TGTGCCAGCAGTGTTACCGGGACAGGGAAGCCTTTCTTT. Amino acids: CASSVTGTGKPFF.

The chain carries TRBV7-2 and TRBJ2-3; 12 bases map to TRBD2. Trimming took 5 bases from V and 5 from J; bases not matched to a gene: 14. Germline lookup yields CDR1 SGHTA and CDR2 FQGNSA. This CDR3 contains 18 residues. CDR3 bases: TGTGCCAGCAGCCCCAACGACAGACTAGCGGGAGAGGGAGATACGCAGTATTTT. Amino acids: CASSPNDRLAGEGDTQYF. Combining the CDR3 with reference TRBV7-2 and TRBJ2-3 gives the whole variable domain GAGVSQSPSNKVTEKGKDVELRCDPISGHTALYWYRQSLGQGLEFLIYFQGNSAPDKSGLPSDRFSAERTGGSVSTLTIQRTQQEDSAVYLCASSPNDRLAGEGDTQYFGPGTRLTVL.

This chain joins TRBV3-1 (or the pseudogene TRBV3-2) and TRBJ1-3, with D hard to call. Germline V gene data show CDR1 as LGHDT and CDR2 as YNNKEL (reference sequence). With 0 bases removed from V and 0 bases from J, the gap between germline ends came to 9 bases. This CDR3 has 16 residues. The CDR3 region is CASSQDTGYSGNTIYF. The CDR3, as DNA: TGTGCCAGCAGCCAAGATACGGGCTACTCTGGAAACACCATATATTTT.

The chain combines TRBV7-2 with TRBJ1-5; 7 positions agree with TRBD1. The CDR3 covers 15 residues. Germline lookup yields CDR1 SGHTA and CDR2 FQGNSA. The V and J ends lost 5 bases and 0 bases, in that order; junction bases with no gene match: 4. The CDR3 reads CASSAGQTSNQPQHF. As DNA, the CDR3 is TGTGCCAGCAGCGCGGGACAGACTAGCAATCAGCCCCAGCATTTT.

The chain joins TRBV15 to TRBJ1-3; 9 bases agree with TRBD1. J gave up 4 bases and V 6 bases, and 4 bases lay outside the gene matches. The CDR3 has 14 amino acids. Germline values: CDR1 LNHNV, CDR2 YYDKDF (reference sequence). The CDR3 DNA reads TGTGCCACCAGAGACAGGGGGTCGGGAAACACCATATATTTT. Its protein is CATRDRGSGNTIYF.

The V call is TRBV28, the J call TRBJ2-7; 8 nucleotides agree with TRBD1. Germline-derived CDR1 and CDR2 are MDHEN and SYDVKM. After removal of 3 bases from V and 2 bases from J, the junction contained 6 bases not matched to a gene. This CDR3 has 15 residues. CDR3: CASSFRDRQAYEQYF. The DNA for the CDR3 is TGTGCCAGCAGTTTCCGGGACAGGCAGGCCTACGAGCAGTACTTC. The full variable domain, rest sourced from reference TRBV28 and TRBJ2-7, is DVKVTQSSRYLVKRTGEKVFLECVQDMDHENMFWYRQDPGLGLRLIYFSYDVKMKEKGDIPEGYSVSREKKERFSLILESASTNQTSMYLCASSFRDRQAYEQYFGPGTRLTVT.

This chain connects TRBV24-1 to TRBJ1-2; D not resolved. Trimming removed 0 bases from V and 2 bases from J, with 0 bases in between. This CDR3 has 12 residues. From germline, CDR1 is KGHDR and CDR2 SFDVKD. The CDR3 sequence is CATSDLNYGYTF. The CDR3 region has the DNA TGTGCCACCAGTGATTTGAACTATGGCTACACCTTC.

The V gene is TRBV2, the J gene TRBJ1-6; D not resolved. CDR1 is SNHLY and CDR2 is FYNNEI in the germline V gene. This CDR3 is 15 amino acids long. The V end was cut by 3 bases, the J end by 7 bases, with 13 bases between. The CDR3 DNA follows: TGTGCCAGCAGTGATCAGGCAGCTTTCAATTCACCCCTCCACTTT. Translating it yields CASSDQAAFNSPLHF.

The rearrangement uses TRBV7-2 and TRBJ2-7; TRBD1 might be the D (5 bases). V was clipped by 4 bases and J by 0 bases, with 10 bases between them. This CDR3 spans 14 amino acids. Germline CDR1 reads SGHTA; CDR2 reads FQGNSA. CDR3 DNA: TGTGCCAGCAGCTGGGCCAGGGACTCCTACGAGCAGTACTTC. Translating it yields CASSWARDSYEQYF. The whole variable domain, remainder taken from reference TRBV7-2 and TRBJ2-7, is GAGVSQSPSNKVTEKGKDVELRCDPISGHTALYWYRQSLGQGLEFLIYFQGNSAPDKSGLPSDRFSAERTGGSVSTLTIQRTQQEDSAVYLCASSWARDSYEQYFGPGTRLTVT.

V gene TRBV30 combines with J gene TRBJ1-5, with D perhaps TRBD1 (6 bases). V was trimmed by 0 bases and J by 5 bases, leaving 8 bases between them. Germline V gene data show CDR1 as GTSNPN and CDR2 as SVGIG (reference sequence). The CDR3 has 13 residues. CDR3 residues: CAWSVGGDQPQHF. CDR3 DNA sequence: TGTGCCTGGAGTGTAGGGGGGGATCAGCCCCAGCATTTT.

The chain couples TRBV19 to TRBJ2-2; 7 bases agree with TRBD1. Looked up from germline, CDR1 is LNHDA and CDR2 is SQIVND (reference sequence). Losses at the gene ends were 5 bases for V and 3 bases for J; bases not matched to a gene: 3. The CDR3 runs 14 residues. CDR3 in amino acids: CASSGTVYTGELFF. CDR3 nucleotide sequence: TGTGCCAGTAGTGGGACAGTGTACACCGGGGAGCTGTTTTTT. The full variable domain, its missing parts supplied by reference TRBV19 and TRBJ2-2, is DGGITQSPKYLFRKEGQNVTLSCEQNLNHDAMYWYRQDPGQGLRLIYYSQIVNDFQKGDIAEGYSVSREKKESFPLTVTSAQKNPTAFYLCASSGTVYTGELFFGEGSRLTVL.

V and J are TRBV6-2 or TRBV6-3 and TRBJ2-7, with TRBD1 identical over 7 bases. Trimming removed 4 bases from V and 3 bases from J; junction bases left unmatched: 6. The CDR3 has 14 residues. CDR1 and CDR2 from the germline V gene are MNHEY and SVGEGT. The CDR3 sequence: CASSLSGQIYEQYF. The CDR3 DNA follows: TGTGCCAGCAGTTTGTCGGGACAGATCTACGAGCAGTACTTC.

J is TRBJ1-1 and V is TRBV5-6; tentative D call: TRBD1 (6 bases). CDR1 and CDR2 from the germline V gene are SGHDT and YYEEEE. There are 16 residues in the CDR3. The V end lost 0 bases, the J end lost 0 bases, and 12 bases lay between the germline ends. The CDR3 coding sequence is TGTGCCAGCAGCTTGGGGAGGGGGGCCTTGAACACTGAAGCTTTCTTT. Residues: CASSLGRGALNTEAFF.

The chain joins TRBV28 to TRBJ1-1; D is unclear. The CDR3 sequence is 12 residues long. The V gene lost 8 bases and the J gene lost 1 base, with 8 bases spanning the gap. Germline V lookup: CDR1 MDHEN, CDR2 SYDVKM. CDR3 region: CASRTGNTEAFF. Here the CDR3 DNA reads TGTGCCAGCCGGACGGGGAACACTGAAGCTTTCTTT.

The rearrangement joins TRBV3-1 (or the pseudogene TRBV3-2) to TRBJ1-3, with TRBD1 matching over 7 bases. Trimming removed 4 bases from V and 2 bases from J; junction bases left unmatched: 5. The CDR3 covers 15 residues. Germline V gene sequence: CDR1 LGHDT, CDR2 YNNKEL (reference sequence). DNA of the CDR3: TGTGCCAGCAGCCCAGGGGGGGGAGCTGGAAACACCATATATTTT. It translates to CASSPGGGAGNTIYF.

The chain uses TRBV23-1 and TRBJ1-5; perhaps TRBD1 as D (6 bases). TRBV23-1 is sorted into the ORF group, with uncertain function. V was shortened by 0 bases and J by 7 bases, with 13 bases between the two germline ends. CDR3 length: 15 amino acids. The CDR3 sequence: CASSQSSGGRQPQHF. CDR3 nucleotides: TGCGCCAGCAGTCAATCGTCCGGGGGCAGGCAGCCCCAGCATTTT.